This TCR beta chain was observed in a study of PD-L1 blockade in urothelial cancer. This clone showed up just a few times. Time point meaning: pretreatment peripheral blood. Method: immunoSEQ multiplex PCR; TCRdb's copy keeps in-frame clones and lacks some. The repertoire has about 52,000 clones, about three quarters of them found once; the top ten carry about 4%. The CDR3 length is 16 residues. V trimming: 11 bases; J trimming: 0 bases; junction bases outside the gene matches: 12. CDR1 LNHDA and CDR2 SQIVND come from the germline V gene (reference sequence). The chain has TRBV19 and TRBJ1-3; 8 bases are shared with TRBD1. This clonotype was obtained from a man between 70 and 80 years old with urothelial cancer. Sequences were derived from PBMCs, sampled around atezolizumab (anti-PD-L1) treatment. The CDR3 spells CAVSGQELLSGNTIYF. The CDR3 bases are TGTGCCGTGTCGGGACAGGAATTGCTCTCTGGAAACACCATATATTTT.